This TCR beta chain was recorded in a study of regulatory T cells in long-lasting Graves disease. Overall study findings and caveats: Lower TCR diversity was seen in persistent Graves' patients than in newly diagnosed ones.

After removal of 5 bases from V and 5 bases from J, the junction contained 8 bases not matched to a gene. Germline loops: CDR1 MNHNS, CDR2 SASEGT. CDR3 length: 16 residues. HTBI primers from iRepertoire and Arm-PCR of CDR3 regions yielded the TCR beta libraries. TCRdb itself ran the multiplex PCR reads through MiXCR, one entry per CDR3 protein. The sample includes a few hundred thousand distinct CDR3 sequences, around 20% of them seen just once. Documented time point: persistent/refractory GD, antithyroid drugs over 5 years with positive TRAb. The TCR library was made from RNA that had been extracted from PBMCs in TRIzol. The peripheral blood volume drawn was approximately 9 milliliters, and it was collected into EDTA tubes. In its sample, this clonotype was seen many times. Antigen specificity is unknown.

The genes are TRBV6-1 and TRBJ2-5, with 13 bases matching TRBD2. The sequencing here drew on peripheral blood mononuclear cells (PBMCs), taken when the disease was refractory, from a patient treated with antithyroid drugs. This clonotype was obtained from a female donor with Graves disease. CDR3 sequence: CASSPRLAGGPETQYF. Written as DNA, the CDR3 is TGTGCCAGCAGTCCGCGACTAGCGGGAGGCCCCGAGACCCAGTACTTC.